This TCR beta chain was sequenced in a study of T cell responses to AZD1222 COVID-19 vaccine. The CDR3 covers 15 residues. CDR1 and CDR2 (germline): SGHAT, FQDESV (reference sequence). Trimming shortened V by 3 bases and J by 1 base, and 12 bases separated the two germline ends. Sequencing was performed with immunoSEQ multiplex PCR; in TCRdb, only in-frame clones are kept and a portion is missing. The sample lists about 140,000 clones, about 91% occurring once. The chain has TRBV11-1 and TRBJ1-2; D gene ambiguous. The sample was peripheral blood, taken on day 0 of AZD1222 vaccination. The sequence was collected from an adult in good health. CDR3 DNA sequence: TGTGCCAGCAGCTTGGGTCAAGGGCTTAACTATGGCTACACCTTC. Residues: CASSLGQGLNYGYTF. Full variable domain (outside the CDR3, taken from reference TRBV11-1 and TRBJ1-2): EAEVAQSPRYKITEKSQAVAFWCDPISGHATLYWYRQILGQGPELLVQFQDESVVDDSQLPKDRFSAERLKGVDSTLKIQPAELGDSAMYLCASSLGQGLNYGYTFGSGTRLTVV.